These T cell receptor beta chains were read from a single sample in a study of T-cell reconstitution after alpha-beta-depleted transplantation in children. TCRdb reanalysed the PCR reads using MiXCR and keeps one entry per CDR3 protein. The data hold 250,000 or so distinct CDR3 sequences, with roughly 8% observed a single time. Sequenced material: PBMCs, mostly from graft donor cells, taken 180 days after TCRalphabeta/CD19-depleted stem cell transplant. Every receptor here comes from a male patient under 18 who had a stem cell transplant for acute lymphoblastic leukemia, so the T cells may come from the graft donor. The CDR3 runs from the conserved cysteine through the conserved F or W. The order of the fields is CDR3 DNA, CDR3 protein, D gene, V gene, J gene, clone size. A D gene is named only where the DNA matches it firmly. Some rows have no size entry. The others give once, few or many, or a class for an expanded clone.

CDR3nt: TGTGCCAGCAGCTTAAGAAGCGGGGGGGATACCTACGAGCAGTACTTC
CDR3aa: CASSLRSGGDTYEQYF
d_gene: TRBD2
v_gene: TRBV7-9
j_gene: TRBJ2-7
abundance: many

CDR3nt: TGTGCCAGCTCAGCACAGGGTATCGAGCAGTACTTC
CDR3aa: CASSAQGIEQYF
d_gene: .
v_gene: TRBV18
j_gene: TRBJ2-7
abundance: few

CDR3nt: TGTGCCAGCAGTTTAAGACAGGGTCGATGGGCCCTCCACTTT
CDR3aa: CASSLRQGRWALHF
d_gene: TRBD1
v_gene: TRBV12-3/TRBV12-4
j_gene: TRBJ1-6
abundance: many

CDR3nt: TGTGCCAGCAGCTTAGGACTCAATTACGAGCAGTACTTC
CDR3aa: CASSLGLNYEQYF
d_gene: .
v_gene: TRBV7-2
j_gene: TRBJ2-7
abundance: many

CDR3nt: TGTGCCAGCAGCTTGGCCAGCGGACTACTCTACAATGAGCAGTTCTTC
CDR3aa: CASSLASGLLYNEQFF
d_gene: .
v_gene: TRBV5-5
j_gene: TRBJ2-1
abundance: many

CDR3nt: TGCGCCAGCAGTTGGACAGGGTCTAATTCACCCCTCCACTTT
CDR3aa: CASSWTGSNSPLHF
d_gene: TRBD1
v_gene: TRBV4-3
j_gene: TRBJ1-6
abundance: many

CDR3nt: TGCAGTGCCCCTGACCGGGACAGGGGGCACGAAGCTTTCTTT
CDR3aa: CSAPDRDRGHEAFF
d_gene: TRBD1
v_gene: TRBV20-1
j_gene: TRBJ1-1
abundance: many

CDR3nt: TGCAGTGCTAGATGGACGGGAGGGCCAGGCGAGCAGTACTTC
CDR3aa: CSARWTGGPGEQYF
d_gene: TRBD2
v_gene: TRBV20-1
j_gene: TRBJ2-7
abundance: many

CDR3nt: TGTGCCAGCAGCCCATCGACTACCTATAATTCACCCCTCCACTTT
CDR3aa: CASSPSTTYNSPLHF
d_gene: .
v_gene: TRBV7-2
j_gene: TRBJ1-6
abundance: many

CDR3nt: TGCGCCAGCAGCTTGATTAGCGGGAGTGTTGAGCAGTTCTTC
CDR3aa: CASSLISGSVEQFF
d_gene: TRBD2
v_gene: TRBV5-1
j_gene: TRBJ2-1
abundance: many

CDR3nt: TGTGCCAGCAGACGGACCGACGGGTACGAGCAGTACTTC
CDR3aa: CASRRTDGYEQYF
d_gene: .
v_gene: TRBV12-3/TRBV12-4
j_gene: TRBJ2-7
abundance: many

CDR3nt: TGTGCTAGTGGTTTGGCTCCACACAGTCTTACTAGCGGGAGGGCCTTATCCTATGAGCAGTTCTTC
CDR3aa: CASGLAPHSLTSGRALSYEQFF
d_gene: TRBD2
v_gene: TRBV12-5
j_gene: TRBJ2-1
abundance: many

CDR3nt: TGCAGCGCGGTAGGGGAAGCCTACGAGCAGTACTTC
CDR3aa: CSAVGEAYEQYF
d_gene: .
v_gene: TRBV20-1
j_gene: TRBJ2-7
abundance: many

CDR3nt: TGCAGCGTTGCAACAGGGGCCAATCAGCCCCAGCATTTT
CDR3aa: CSVATGANQPQHF
d_gene: TRBD1
v_gene: TRBV29-1
j_gene: TRBJ1-5
abundance: many

CDR3nt: TGCGCCAGCAGCCAAGTCGCCAGGACCTCTGGGGCCAACGTCCTGACTTTC
CDR3aa: CASSQVARTSGANVLTF
d_gene: .
v_gene: TRBV4-3
j_gene: TRBJ2-6
abundance: many

CDR3nt: TGTGCCAGCAGCTTAACGGTGAACACCGGGGAGCTGTTTTTT
CDR3aa: CASSLTVNTGELFF
d_gene: .
v_gene: TRBV7-8
j_gene: TRBJ2-2
abundance: many

CDR3nt: TGTGCCAGCAGCTTAGGGGGATCTGGGGGTTCACCCCTCCACTTT
CDR3aa: CASSLGGSGGSPLHF
d_gene: .
v_gene: TRBV7-9
j_gene: TRBJ1-6
abundance: few

CDR3nt: TGCGCCAGCAGCCAAGTCGTAGACAGTACTTCCACCGCCTACGAGCAGTACTTC
CDR3aa: CASSQVVDSTSTAYEQYF
d_gene: .
v_gene: TRBV4-3
j_gene: TRBJ2-7
abundance: .

CDR3nt: TGCAGTGCTAGATTACTTAGGACAGGGTGGGAGCAGTACTTC
CDR3aa: CSARLLRTGWEQYF
d_gene: TRBD1
v_gene: TRBV20-1
j_gene: TRBJ2-7
abundance: many

CDR3nt: TGTGCCAGTGTCGGAGGGGCGGGTGAAAAACTGTTTTTT
CDR3aa: CASVGGAGEKLFF
d_gene: .
v_gene: TRBV7-3
j_gene: TRBJ1-4
abundance: many

CDR3nt: TGTGCCAGCAGCTTAGATGAAAGGTCCACTGAAGCTTTCTTT
CDR3aa: CASSLDERSTEAFF
d_gene: .
v_gene: TRBV11-2
j_gene: TRBJ1-1
abundance: many

CDR3nt: TGTGCCAGCAGTTTAAGGGCGGGTTTTACCGGGGAGCTGTTTTTT
CDR3aa: CASSLRAGFTGELFF
d_gene: .
v_gene: TRBV28
j_gene: TRBJ2-2
abundance: many

CDR3nt: TGTGCCAGCAGCTCTGGGGTAGGGGGAGAGACCCAGTACTTC
CDR3aa: CASSSGVGGETQYF
d_gene: .
v_gene: TRBV12-3/TRBV12-4
j_gene: TRBJ2-5
abundance: many

CDR3nt: TGCGCCAGCAGCCAAGAGCCTGGGAGTACCCTAACCTACGAGCAGTACTTC
CDR3aa: CASSQEPGSTLTYEQYF
d_gene: .
v_gene: TRBV4-3
j_gene: TRBJ2-7
abundance: many

CDR3nt: TGTGCCAGCAGCGCAGGGGACGCTTTAGCCAAAAACATTCAGTACTTC
CDR3aa: CASSAGDALAKNIQYF
d_gene: .
v_gene: TRBV7-9
j_gene: TRBJ2-4
abundance: many

CDR3nt: TGTGCCAGCAGCCCAAAATTCCGTACTAGCGGGAGAGCCAAAAACATTCAGTACTTC
CDR3aa: CASSPKFRTSGRAKNIQYF
d_gene: TRBD2
v_gene: TRBV3-1
j_gene: TRBJ2-4
abundance: .

CDR3nt: TGTGCCAGCAGTTACATGGAGGTTAGAGAGACCCAGTACTTC
CDR3aa: CASSYMEVRETQYF
d_gene: .
v_gene: TRBV6-2/TRBV6-3
j_gene: TRBJ2-5
abundance: many

CDR3nt: TGTGCCAGCAGTTTCGGCTCGGCGGGAGAAGGCTACGAGCAGTACTTC
CDR3aa: CASSFGSAGEGYEQYF
d_gene: TRBD2
v_gene: TRBV28
j_gene: TRBJ2-7
abundance: many

CDR3nt: TGCGCCAGCAGCGGGACAGGGGTAGTTGGCAATGAGCAGTTCTTC
CDR3aa: CASSGTGVVGNEQFF
d_gene: TRBD1
v_gene: TRBV5-1
j_gene: TRBJ2-1
abundance: many

CDR3nt: TGTGCCAGCAGTTTGGCGGGGGGCCACGAGCAGTACTTC
CDR3aa: CASSLAGGHEQYF
d_gene: TRBD2
v_gene: TRBV12-3/TRBV12-4
j_gene: TRBJ2-7
abundance: many

CDR3nt: TGTGCCTGCAGTTACGTGACTAGCGGGAGGGCGACCTACAATGAGCAGTTCTTC
CDR3aa: CACSYVTSGRATYNEQFF
d_gene: TRBD2
v_gene: TRBV12-3/TRBV12-4
j_gene: TRBJ2-1
abundance: few

CDR3nt: TGTGCCAGCAGTCCCCGCCGACCGTCTGACATGAAAGCTTTCTTT
CDR3aa: CASSPRRPSDMKAFF
d_gene: .
v_gene: TRBV27
j_gene: TRBJ1-1
abundance: many

CDR3nt: TGTGCCAGCAGCCCAGACACGGGACTCTCCCGGACTGAAGCTTTCTTT
CDR3aa: CASSPDTGLSRTEAFF
d_gene: .
v_gene: TRBV5-4
j_gene: TRBJ1-1
abundance: many

CDR3nt: TGTGCCAGCAGTTACCCCCCGGTGGTTAATGAAAAACTGTTTTTT
CDR3aa: CASSYPPVVNEKLFF
d_gene: .
v_gene: TRBV6-2/TRBV6-3
j_gene: TRBJ1-4
abundance: many